A selection of T cell receptor beta chains follows, all from one sample in a study of cytomegalovirus exposure and HLA in healthy donors. Assay: immunoSEQ multiplex PCR; the TCRdb copy retains only in-frame clones and omits some. The sample holds about 82,000 clones, around 80% seen once. The sequenced material came from PBMCs. These receptors were collected from a human donor in good health. CDR3s include the opening cysteine and the closing phenylalanine or tryptophan. Fields, in order: J gene, D gene, V gene, clone size, CDR3 protein, CDR3 DNA. The D gene is left open where the match is weak. The size field is filled for only some rows; it gives once, few, many or a size class.

j_gene: TRBJ1-2; d_gene: TRBD1; v_gene: TRBV29-1; abundance: -; CDR3aa: CSVEVSPGQGGNYGYTF; CDR3nt: TGCAGCGTTGAAGTAAGCCCGGGACAGGGGGGTAACTATGGCTACACCTTC
j_gene: TRBJ2-5; d_gene: -; v_gene: TRBV7-2; abundance: -; CDR3aa: CASSLGVGHHQETQYF; CDR3nt: TGTGCCAGCAGCTTAGGCGTCGGACACCACCAAGAGACCCAGTACTTC
j_gene: TRBJ1-1; d_gene: TRBD1; v_gene: TRBV2; abundance: -; CDR3aa: CASREETGGNTEAFF; CDR3nt: TGTGCCAGCAGGGAAGAGACAGGGGGGAACACTGAAGCTTTCTTT
j_gene: TRBJ2-6; d_gene: -; v_gene: TRBV7-2; abundance: -; CDR3aa: CASSLASGWGSTGANVLTF; CDR3nt: TGTGCCAGCAGCTTAGCCTCAGGGTGGGGCTCGACTGGGGCCAACGTCCTGACTTTC
j_gene: TRBJ2-3; d_gene: -; v_gene: TRBV7-2; abundance: -; CDR3aa: CASSPLPGADTQYF; CDR3nt: TGTGCCAGCAGCCCGCTACCGGGGGCAGATACGCAGTATTTT
j_gene: TRBJ2-2; d_gene: TRBD2; v_gene: TRBV4-1; abundance: -; CDR3aa: CASSAQSGRLAISGELFF; CDR3nt: TGCGCCAGCAGCGCCCAATCAGGGAGACTAGCGATTTCCGGGGAGCTGTTTTTT
j_gene: TRBJ2-3; d_gene: -; v_gene: TRBV29-1; abundance: -; CDR3aa: CSVSRGTWDTQYF; CDR3nt: TGCAGCGTTTCCCGCGGGACTTGGGATACGCAGTATTTT
j_gene: TRBJ1-1; d_gene: -; v_gene: TRBV5-4; abundance: few; CDR3aa: CASSLDRLVNTEAFF; CDR3nt: TGTGCCAGCAGCTTGGACAGGCTGGTGAACACTGAAGCTTTCTTT
j_gene: TRBJ2-5; d_gene: TRBD2; v_gene: TRBV5-4; abundance: once; CDR3aa: CASSSTSAGRETQYF; CDR3nt: TGTGCCAGCAGCTCGACTAGCGCGGGGAGGGAGACCCAGTACTTC
j_gene: TRBJ2-7; d_gene: TRBD2; v_gene: TRBV29-1; abundance: -; CDR3aa: CSVETGGDYEQYF; CDR3nt: TGCAGCGTTGAGACCGGGGGGGACTACGAGCAGTACTTC
j_gene: TRBJ1-2; d_gene: -; v_gene: TRBV6-1; abundance: -; CDR3aa: CASSGMVEGYYGYTF; CDR3nt: TGTGCCAGCAGTGGAATGGTTGAGGGATACTATGGCTACACCTTC
j_gene: TRBJ2-5; d_gene: TRBD2; v_gene: TRBV5-4; abundance: -; CDR3aa: CASSLRGGFGQETQYF; CDR3nt: TGTGCCAGCAGCTTGCGGGGGGGTTTCGGGCAAGAGACCCAGTACTTC
j_gene: TRBJ1-1; d_gene: -; v_gene: TRBV18; abundance: -; CDR3aa: CASSPRPRGPTEAFF; CDR3nt: TGTGCCAGCTCACCTCGGCCTAGGGGCCCGACTGAAGCTTTCTTT
j_gene: TRBJ1-1; d_gene: -; v_gene: TRBV7-9; abundance: -; CDR3aa: CASSPLTGTSTEAFF; CDR3nt: TGTGCCAGCAGCCCTCTGACAGGAACCTCCACTGAAGCTTTCTTT
j_gene: TRBJ1-5; d_gene: TRBD1; v_gene: TRBV5-4; abundance: -; CDR3aa: CASSSDGTGNQPQHF; CDR3nt: TGTGCCAGCAGCTCGGACGGGACAGGAAATCAGCCCCAGCATTTT
j_gene: TRBJ1-5; d_gene: -; v_gene: TRBV27; abundance: -; CDR3aa: CASSLQGSNQPQHF; CDR3nt: TGTGCCAGCAGCCTACAGGGATCCAATCAGCCCCAGCATTTT
j_gene: TRBJ1-4; d_gene: -; v_gene: TRBV5-6; abundance: few; CDR3aa: CASSPGFVEKLFF; CDR3nt: TGTGCCAGCAGCCCAGGATTTGTTGAAAAACTGTTTTTT
j_gene: TRBJ1-1; d_gene: -; v_gene: TRBV7-9; abundance: -; CDR3aa: CASSFGRAAFF; CDR3nt: TGTGCCAGCAGCTTCGGCAGGGCAGCTTTCTTT
j_gene: TRBJ2-7; d_gene: -; v_gene: TRBV6-1; abundance: -; CDR3aa: CASSELVVFEQYF; CDR3nt: TGTGCCAGCAGTGAGCTAGTAGTCTTCGAGCAGTACTTC
j_gene: TRBJ2-1; d_gene: -; v_gene: TRBV15; abundance: -; CDR3aa: CATSRVGLVIDEQFF; CDR3nt: TGTGCCACCAGCAGAGTGGGGCTAGTGATAGATGAGCAGTTCTTC
j_gene: TRBJ1-2; d_gene: TRBD1; v_gene: TRBV10-3; abundance: -; CDR3aa: CAISESGQGSGYTF; CDR3nt: TGTGCCATCAGTGAGTCGGGACAGGGTAGTGGCTACACCTTC
j_gene: TRBJ2-2; d_gene: TRBD1; v_gene: TRBV18; abundance: -; CDR3aa: CASSSTTGGPGELFF; CDR3nt: TGTGCCAGCTCCTCCACCACAGGGGGACCCGGGGAGCTGTTTTTT
j_gene: TRBJ1-4; d_gene: TRBD1; v_gene: TRBV13; abundance: -; CDR3aa: CASSPRTGGEKLFF; CDR3nt: TGTGCCAGCAGCCCCCGAACAGGGGGTGAAAAACTGTTTTTT
j_gene: TRBJ1-2; d_gene: -; v_gene: TRBV29-1; abundance: -; CDR3aa: CSVYGTTYGYTF; CDR3nt: TGCAGCGTATACGGGACAACCTATGGCTACACCTTC
j_gene: TRBJ1-3; d_gene: -; v_gene: TRBV5-1; abundance: -; CDR3aa: CASSYETASSGNTIYF; CDR3nt: TGCGCCAGCAGCTACGAGACAGCGAGCTCTGGAAACACCATATATTTT
j_gene: TRBJ1-5; d_gene: TRBD1; v_gene: TRBV15; abundance: -; CDR3aa: CATSRGPPTTGLQDSNQPQHF; CDR3nt: TGTGCCACCAGCAGAGGCCCCCCTACGACAGGGCTTCAAGATAGCAATCAGCCCCAGCATTTT
j_gene: TRBJ2-7; d_gene: -; v_gene: TRBV7-2; abundance: -; CDR3aa: CASSLETATQYF; CDR3nt: TGTGCCAGCAGCTTAGAAACAGCAACGCAGTACTTC
j_gene: TRBJ1-1; d_gene: -; v_gene: TRBV5-1; abundance: -; CDR3aa: CASSLPGFETFF; CDR3nt: TGCGCCAGCAGCTTGCCAGGGTTCGAGACTTTCTTT
j_gene: TRBJ2-5; d_gene: TRBD2; v_gene: TRBV18; abundance: -; CDR3aa: CASSPPPGTSGGAETQYF; CDR3nt: TGTGCCAGCTCACCACCACCCGGGACTAGCGGGGGGGCTGAGACCCAGTACTTC
j_gene: TRBJ1-3; d_gene: -; v_gene: TRBV6-6; abundance: -; CDR3aa: CASTRGLIGNTIYF; CDR3nt: TGTGCCAGCACGAGGGGGTTAATTGGAAACACCATATATTTT
j_gene: TRBJ2-1; d_gene: -; v_gene: TRBV25-1; abundance: -; CDR3aa: CASSEFGGGPGNEQFF; CDR3nt: TGTGCCAGCAGTGAATTTGGGGGGGGGCCGGGTAATGAGCAGTTCTTC
j_gene: TRBJ2-5; d_gene: -; v_gene: TRBV5-4; abundance: -; CDR3aa: CASSLFGGRETQYF; CDR3nt: TGTGCCAGCAGCTTGTTCGGGGGTCGGGAGACCCAGTACTTC
j_gene: TRBJ1-5; d_gene: TRBD1; v_gene: TRBV6-5; abundance: -; CDR3aa: CASIDRDRHTHF; CDR3nt: TGTGCCAGCATCGACCGGGACAGGCACACACATTTT
j_gene: TRBJ1-6; d_gene: TRBD1; v_gene: TRBV7-2; abundance: -; CDR3aa: CASSLQGAEGSPLHF; CDR3nt: TGTGCCAGCAGCTTGCAGGGGGCTGAGGGTTCACCCCTCCACTTT
j_gene: TRBJ1-6; d_gene: -; v_gene: TRBV6-5; abundance: -; CDR3aa: CASSSQVLRNNSPLHF; CDR3nt: TGTGCCAGCAGTTCACAGGTGCTTCGAAATAATTCACCCCTCCACTTT
j_gene: TRBJ1-2; d_gene: -; v_gene: TRBV5-1; abundance: -; CDR3aa: CASSLGGTTNYGYTF; CDR3nt: TGCGCCAGCAGCTTGGGAGGGACAACCAACTATGGCTACACCTTC
j_gene: TRBJ2-2; d_gene: -; v_gene: TRBV7-9; abundance: -; CDR3aa: CASSSPLASVYTGELFF; CDR3nt: TGTGCCAGCAGCTCCCCCTTAGCATCCGTTTACACCGGGGAGCTGTTTTTT
j_gene: TRBJ1-2; d_gene: TRBD1; v_gene: TRBV19; abundance: -; CDR3aa: CASTNRGRNYGYPF; CDR3nt: TGTGCCAGTACTAACAGGGGGAGGAACTATGGCTACCCCTTC
j_gene: TRBJ2-1; d_gene: TRBD1; v_gene: TRBV6-1; abundance: -; CDR3aa: CASSVDRAYNEQFF; CDR3nt: TGTGCCAGCAGTGTGGACAGGGCCTACAATGAGCAGTTCTTC
j_gene: TRBJ2-1; d_gene: -; v_gene: TRBV19; abundance: -; CDR3aa: CASIGRGHEQFF; CDR3nt: TGTGCCAGTATAGGGCGGGGACATGAGCAGTTCTTC
j_gene: TRBJ2-3; d_gene: TRBD2; v_gene: TRBV7-9; abundance: -; CDR3aa: CSSSSTSGGSTSTDTQYF; CDR3nt: TGTTCCAGCAGCTCTACTAGCGGGGGGTCTACTAGCACAGATACGCAGTATTTT
j_gene: TRBJ2-4; d_gene: -; v_gene: TRBV7-9; abundance: -; CDR3aa: CASSRSGVNIQYF; CDR3nt: TGTGCCAGCAGCCGTTCAGGGGTGAACATTCAGTACTTC
j_gene: TRBJ2-7; d_gene: TRBD2; v_gene: TRBV5-4; abundance: -; CDR3aa: CASSLSRGGPYEQYF; CDR3nt: TGTGCCAGCAGCTTGTCGCGGGGGGGCCCCTACGAGCAGTACTTC
j_gene: TRBJ1-2; d_gene: TRBD1; v_gene: TRBV30; abundance: -; CDR3aa: CAWRDRGIRYGYTF; CDR3nt: TGTGCCTGGAGGGACAGGGGAATTCGGTATGGCTACACCTTC
j_gene: TRBJ2-5; d_gene: -; v_gene: TRBV2; abundance: -; CDR3aa: CASSEAKAGSRGQTQYF; CDR3nt: TGTGCCAGCAGTGAAGCCAAGGCGGGCAGTCGAGGACAGACCCAGTACTTC
j_gene: TRBJ2-3; d_gene: -; v_gene: TRBV5-8; abundance: -; CDR3aa: CASSLIRGPLESTDTQYF; CDR3nt: TGTGCCAGCAGCTTGATCAGGGGCCCCCTTGAAAGCACAGATACGCAGTATTTT
j_gene: TRBJ2-2; d_gene: TRBD1; v_gene: TRBV6-4; abundance: -; CDR3aa: CASSDGTGNTGELFF; CDR3nt: TGTGCCAGCAGTGACGGGACAGGGAACACCGGGGAGCTGTTTTTT
j_gene: TRBJ1-5; d_gene: TRBD1; v_gene: TRBV19; abundance: -; CDR3aa: CASSIDLLTGDNQPQHF; CDR3nt: TGTGCCAGTAGTATAGATCTATTGACAGGGGACAATCAGCCCCAGCATTTT
j_gene: TRBJ1-5; d_gene: -; v_gene: TRBV15; abundance: -; CDR3aa: CATSREGDDQPQNF; CDR3nt: TGTGCCACCAGCAGAGAAGGGGATGATCAGCCCCAGAATTTT
j_gene: TRBJ2-3; d_gene: -; v_gene: TRBV29-1; abundance: -; CDR3aa: CSTGERGSDTQYF; CDR3nt: TGCAGTACGGGAGAGAGGGGATCAGATACGCAGTATTTT
j_gene: TRBJ1-1; d_gene: -; v_gene: TRBV6-5; abundance: -; CDR3aa: CASSYTLGGAGTEAFF; CDR3nt: TGTGCCAGCAGTTACACCCTAGGAGGGGCGGGCACTGAAGCTTTCTTT
j_gene: TRBJ2-7; d_gene: -; v_gene: TRBV5-1; abundance: once; CDR3aa: CASSRVRTTEQYF; CDR3nt: TGCGCCAGCAGCCGCGTACGGACTACCGAGCAGTACTTC
j_gene: TRBJ1-4; d_gene: -; v_gene: TRBV5-1; abundance: -; CDR3aa: CASSLGGQGNEKLFF; CDR3nt: TGCGCCAGCAGCTTGGGTGGTCAGGGGAATGAAAAACTGTTTTTT
j_gene: TRBJ2-7; d_gene: -; v_gene: TRBV11-2; abundance: -; CDR3aa: CASSISGTGVYEQYF; CDR3nt: TGTGCCAGCAGCATATCCGGGACGGGAGTCTACGAGCAGTACTTC
j_gene: TRBJ1-2; d_gene: TRBD1; v_gene: TRBV5-1; abundance: -; CDR3aa: CASSPRQGSGYGYTF; CDR3nt: TGCGCCAGCAGCCCGCGACAGGGTAGTGGCTATGGCTACACCTTC
j_gene: TRBJ1-3; d_gene: TRBD1; v_gene: TRBV7-8; abundance: once; CDR3aa: CASIPGGQGGGNTIYF; CDR3nt: TGTGCCAGCATCCCCGGGGGACAGGGCGGGGGAAACACCATATATTTT
j_gene: TRBJ2-3; d_gene: -; v_gene: TRBV7-9; abundance: once; CDR3aa: CASSLLMAGSTDTQYF; CDR3nt: TGTGCCAGCAGCTTATTAATGGCGGGTAGCACAGATACGCAGTATTTT
j_gene: TRBJ1-2; d_gene: -; v_gene: TRBV13; abundance: -; CDR3aa: CASSLGRGGNGYTF; CDR3nt: TGTGCCAGCAGCTTAGGCCGGGGGGGTAATGGCTACACCTTC
j_gene: TRBJ2-7; d_gene: TRBD1; v_gene: TRBV7-9; abundance: -; CDR3aa: CASSFTGTGAYEQYF; CDR3nt: TGTGCCAGCAGCTTCACCGGGACAGGGGCCTACGAGCAGTACTTC
j_gene: TRBJ2-1; d_gene: TRBD1; v_gene: TRBV5-5; abundance: -; CDR3aa: CASSFTGDNEQFF; CDR3nt: TGTGCCAGCAGCTTCACAGGGGACAATGAGCAGTTCTTC